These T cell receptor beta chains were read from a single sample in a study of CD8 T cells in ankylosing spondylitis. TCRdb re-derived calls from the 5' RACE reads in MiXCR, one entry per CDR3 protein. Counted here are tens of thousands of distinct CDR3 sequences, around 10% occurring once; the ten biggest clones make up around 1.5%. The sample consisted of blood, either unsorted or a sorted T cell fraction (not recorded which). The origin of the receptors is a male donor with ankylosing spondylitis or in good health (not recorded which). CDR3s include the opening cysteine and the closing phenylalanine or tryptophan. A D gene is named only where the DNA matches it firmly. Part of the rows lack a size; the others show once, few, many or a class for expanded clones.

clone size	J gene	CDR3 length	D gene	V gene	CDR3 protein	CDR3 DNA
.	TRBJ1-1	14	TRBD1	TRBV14	CASSLRQGYTEAFF	TGTGCCAGCAGCCTTCGACAGGGATACACTGAAGCTTTCTTT
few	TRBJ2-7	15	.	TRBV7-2	CASSQGWGSSYEQYF	TGTGCCAGCAGCCAGGGGTGGGGGAGCTCCTACGAGCAGTACTTC
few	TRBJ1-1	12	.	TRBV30	CAWQGYGTEAFF	TGTGCCTGGCAGGGGTACGGCACTGAAGCTTTCTTT
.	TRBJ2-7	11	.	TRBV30	CAWGRGTGSSF	.
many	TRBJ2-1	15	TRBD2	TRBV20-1	CSARALAGAYNEQFF	TGCAGTGCTAGAGCTCTAGCGGGGGCTTACAATGAGCAGTTCTTC
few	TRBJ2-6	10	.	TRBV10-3	CASGANVLTF	TGTGCCTCTGGGGCCAACGTCCTGACTTTC
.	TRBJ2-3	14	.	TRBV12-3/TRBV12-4	CASSLRQNTDTKYF	TGTGCCAGCAGTTTACGACAGAACACAGATACGAAGTATTTT
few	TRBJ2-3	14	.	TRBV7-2	CASSQRQRTDTQYF	TGTGCCAGCAGCCAGAGACAAAGGACAGATACGCAGTATTTT
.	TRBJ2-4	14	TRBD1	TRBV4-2	CASSQAGGENIQYF	TGTGCCAGCAGCCAAGCAGGGGGAGAAAACATTCAGTACTTC
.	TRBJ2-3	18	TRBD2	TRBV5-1	CASSHGMVSGGFTDTQYF	TGCGCCAGCAGCCATGGCATGGTTAGCGGGGGATTTACAGATACGCAGTATTTT
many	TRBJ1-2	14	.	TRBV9	CASSVGGDGYGYTF	TGTGCCAGCAGCGTAGGAGGGGACGGCTATGGCTACACCTTC
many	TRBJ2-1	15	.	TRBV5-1	CASSLEFSSYNEQFF	TGCGCCAGCAGCTTGGAGTTCTCCTCCTACAATGAGCAGTTCTTC
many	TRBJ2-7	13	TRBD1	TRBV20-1	CSAGDRGFYEQYF	TGCAGTGCTGGGGACAGGGGGTTCTACGAGCAGTACTTC
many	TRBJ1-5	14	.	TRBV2	CASTQGLSNQPQHF	TGTGCCAGCACTCAGGGACTTAGCAATCAGCCCCAGCATTTT
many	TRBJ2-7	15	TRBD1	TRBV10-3	CAISSPGQGSYEQYF	TGTGCCATCAGCTCGCCGGGACAGGGGTCGTACGAGCAGTACTTC
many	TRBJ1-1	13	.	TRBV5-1	CASSLTVNTEAFF	TGCGCCAGCAGCCTGACAGTTAACACTGAAGCTTTCTTT
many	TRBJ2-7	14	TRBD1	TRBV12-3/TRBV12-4	CASSLRPQGFEQYF	TGTGCCAGCAGTTTGCGTCCACAGGGGTTTGAGCAGTACTTC
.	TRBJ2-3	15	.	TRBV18	CASSRRFENTDTQYF	TGTGCCAGCTCCCGCCGATTTGAAAACACAGATACGCAGTATTTT
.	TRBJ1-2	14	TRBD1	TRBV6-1	CATLRDRVNYGYTF	TGTGCCACCCTCCGGGACAGGGTTAACTATGGCTACACCTTC
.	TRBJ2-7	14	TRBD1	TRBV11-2	CASSMITRGYEQYF	TGTGCCAGCAGTATGATTACCAGGGGGTACGAGCAGTACTTC
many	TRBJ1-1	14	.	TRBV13	CASRSDLQGLEAFF	TGTGCCAGCCGAAGCGACTTACAGGGACTCGAAGCTTTCTTT
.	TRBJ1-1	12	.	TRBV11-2	CASSLPTPEAFF	TGTGCCAGCAGCCTCCCCACGCCTGAAGCTTTCTTT
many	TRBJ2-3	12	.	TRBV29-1	CSVRGNTDTQYF	TGCAGCGTTAGGGGGAACACAGATACGCAGTATTTT
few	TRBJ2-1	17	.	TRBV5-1	CASGKAVEGQPYNEQFF	TGCGCCAGCGGGAAGGCCGTTGAAGGACAGCCCTACAATGAGCAGTTCTTC
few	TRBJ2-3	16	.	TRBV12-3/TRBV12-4	CASSRRDWSGADTQYF	TGTGCCAGCAGTCGTCGGGACTGGAGTGGCGCAGATACGCAGTATTTT
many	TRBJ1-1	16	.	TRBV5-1	CASSYPRGGPDTEAFF	TGCGCCAGCAGCTATCCCAGAGGGGGACCGGACACTGAAGCTTTCTTT
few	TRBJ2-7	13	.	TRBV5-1	CASSLQATYEQYF	TGCGCCAGCAGCTTGCAGGCCACCTACGAGCAGTACTTC
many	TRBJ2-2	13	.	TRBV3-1	CASSRTSTGELFF	TGTGCCAGCAGCCGAACTAGCACCGGGGAGCTGTTTTTT
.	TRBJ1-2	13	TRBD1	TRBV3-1	CASSPDRARGYTF	TGTGCCAGCAGCCCTGACAGGGCGAGGGGCTACACCTTC
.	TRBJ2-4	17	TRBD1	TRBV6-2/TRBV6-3	CASSYLAGTGVEDIQYF	TGTGCCAGCAGTTACTTAGCCGGGACAGGAGTAGAGGACATTCAGTACTTC
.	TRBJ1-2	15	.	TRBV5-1	CASSLGVRGTYGYTF	TGCGCCAGCAGCTTAGGGGTCCGTGGAACCTATGGCTACACCTTC
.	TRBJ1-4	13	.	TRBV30	CAWGTPHNEKLFF	TGTGCCTGGGGGACTCCTCACAATGAAAAACTGTTTTTT
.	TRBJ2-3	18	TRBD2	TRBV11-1	CASSQLAGGPNSPDTQYF	TGTGCCAGCAGCCAACTAGCGGGGGGGCCTAATTCTCCAGATACGCAGTATTTT
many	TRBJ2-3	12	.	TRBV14	CASSPHTDTQYF	TGTGCCAGCAGCCCCCACACAGATACGCAGTATTTT
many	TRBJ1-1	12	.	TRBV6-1	CASSLSPSGAFF	TGTGCCAGCAGTCTGTCCCCTTCGGGAGCTTTCTTT
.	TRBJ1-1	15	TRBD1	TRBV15	CATSRDRQGWTEAFF	TGTGCCACCAGCAGAGATCGACAGGGATGGACTGAAGCTTTCTTT
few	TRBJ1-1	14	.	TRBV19	CASRPPGGNTEAFF	TGTGCCAGTAGACCCCCCGGCGGGAACACTGAAGCTTTCTTT
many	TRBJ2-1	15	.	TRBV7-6	CASSLVGGPNNEQFF	TGTGCCAGCAGCTTAGTAGGCGGCCCCAACAATGAGCAGTTCTTC
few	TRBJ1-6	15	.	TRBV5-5	CASSLDQGGYSPLHF	TGTGCCAGCAGCTTGGATCAAGGAGGATATTCACCCCTCCACTTT
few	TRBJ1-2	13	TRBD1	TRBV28	CASTRQGYSGYTF	TGTGCCAGCACAAGACAGGGATACAGTGGCTACACCTTC
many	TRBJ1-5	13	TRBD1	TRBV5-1	CASSPQGLGAQHF	TGCGCCAGCAGCCCACAGGGGCTTGGGGCCCAGCATTTT
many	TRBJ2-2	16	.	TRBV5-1	CASSSGGGSNTGELFF	TGCGCCAGCAGCTCCGGAGGGGGGTCGAACACCGGGGAGCTGTTTTTT
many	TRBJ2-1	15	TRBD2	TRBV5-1	CASGRRASGDNEQFF	TGCGCCAGCGGGCGGAGGGCTAGCGGGGATAATGAGCAGTTCTTC
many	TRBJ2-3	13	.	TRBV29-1	CSVDGGPRDTQYF	TGCAGCGTTGACGGCGGGCCGAGGGATACGCAGTATTTT
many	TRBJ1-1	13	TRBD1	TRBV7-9	CASSLTGGDKAFF	TGTGCCAGCAGCTTAACAGGGGGCGATAAAGCTTTCTTT
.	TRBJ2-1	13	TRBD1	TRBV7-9	CASSFGQGAEQFF	TGTGCCAGCAGCTTCGGACAGGGGGCTGAGCAGTTCTTC
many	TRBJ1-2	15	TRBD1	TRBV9	CASSVGQGIPTGYTF	TGTGCCAGCAGCGTCGGACAGGGGATCCCAACTGGCTACACCTTC
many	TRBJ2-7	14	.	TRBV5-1	CASSLGGELYEQYF	TGCGCCAGCAGCTTGGGTGGAGAACTCTACGAGCAGTACTTC
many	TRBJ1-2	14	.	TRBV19	CASKPGPLGDGYTF	TGTGCCAGTAAACCGGGACCTTTAGGGGATGGCTACACCTTC
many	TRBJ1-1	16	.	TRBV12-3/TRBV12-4	CASSLGLLPRDTEAFF	TGTGCCAGCAGTTTAGGACTCCTCCCCCGAGACACTGAAGCTTTCTTT
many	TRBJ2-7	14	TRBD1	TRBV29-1	CSVVYRGLFDEQYF	TGCAGCGTTGTCTACAGGGGGCTTTTCGACGAGCAGTACTTC